This is a list of T cell receptor beta chains from one sample in a study of blood T cell repertoires in COVID-19. TCRdb's copy holds only in-frame clones and misses some; the assay was immunoSEQ multiplex PCR. The sample includes a few hundred thousand clones, 75% to 90% of them seen just once. Sequencing was performed on PBMCs or T cells enriched from blood (not recorded which). The receptors stem from a woman aged 30 to 39 who had been exposed to COVID-19. Both conserved end residues are part of each CDR3. The D gene is left open where the match is weak. Size tells how often a clone was seen (once, few, many) or the class of an expanded clone, and some rows leave it out.

CDR3aa | CDR3nt | d_gene | j_gene | v_gene | abundance
CASSQEPRANTGELFF | TGCGCCAGCAGCCAAGAACCCAGGGCGAACACCGGGGAGCTGTTTTTT | - | TRBJ2-2 | TRBV4-1 | -
CASSPGGNNYGYTF | TGTGCCAGCAGTCCAGGGGGCAACAACTATGGCTACACCTTC | TRBD1 | TRBJ1-2 | TRBV6-5 | -
CASSVGGNNQPQHF | TGTGCCAGCAGCGTAGGCGGAAACAATCAGCCCCAGCATTTT | - | TRBJ1-5 | TRBV9 | -
CSVTRQLNTEAFF | TGCAGCGTTACGAGACAGTTGAACACTGAAGCTTTCTTT | - | TRBJ1-1 | TRBV29-1 | -
CSVEAGTGYRGYTF | TGCAGCGTTGAAGCCGGGACAGGGTATAGAGGCTACACCTTC | TRBD1 | TRBJ1-2 | TRBV29-1 | -
CASSLAAGTYEQYF | TGCGCCAGCAGCTTGGCCGCAGGGACCTACGAGCAGTACTTC | - | TRBJ2-7 | TRBV5-1 | -
CASSLEVSRAGEKLFF | TGCGCCAGCAGCTTGGAGGTCAGCAGGGCGGGGGAAAAACTGTTTTTT | - | TRBJ1-4 | TRBV5-1 | -
CASSLASDTQYF | TGCGCCAGCAGCTTGGCCTCAGATACGCAGTATTTT | - | TRBJ2-3 | TRBV5-1 | -
CASSLSGAGLYNEQFF | TGTGCCAGCAGCTTAAGCGGGGCGGGACTATACAATGAGCAGTTCTTC | TRBD2 | TRBJ2-1 | TRBV11-2 | -
CASSVEAGTKNYSPLHF | TGTGCCAGCAGCGTAGAGGCTGGCACTAAAAACTATTCACCCCTCCACTTT | - | TRBJ1-6 | TRBV9 | -
CSVPRDRGPYGYTF | TGCAGCGTTCCCCGGGACAGGGGCCCGTATGGCTACACCTTC | TRBD1 | TRBJ1-2 | TRBV29-1 | -
CASSRTGTGGLSRGEQYF | TGTGCCAGCAGCCGGACCGGGACAGGGGGACTCTCCCGGGGGGAGCAGTACTTC | TRBD1 | TRBJ2-7 | TRBV27 | -
CASSYRAVRSYEQYF | TGTGCCAGCAGTTACAGAGCGGTTCGCTCCTACGAGCAGTACTTC | - | TRBJ2-7 | TRBV6-5 | -
CASSVALAGGTDTQYF | TGTGCCAGCAGCGTAGCACTAGCGGGGGGAACAGATACGCAGTATTTT | TRBD2 | TRBJ2-3 | TRBV9 | -
CASSFGGGQHTDTQYF | TGTGCCAGCAGCTTCGGGGGGGGCCAGCACACAGATACGCAGTATTTT | TRBD2 | TRBJ2-3 | TRBV27 | -
CASRSRVYNEQFF | TGTGCCAGCCGCTCGAGGGTATACAATGAGCAGTTCTTC | - | TRBJ2-1 | TRBV27 | -
CASREGQGATSLYNEQFF | TGTGCCAGCAGAGAGGGACAGGGGGCCACATCACTCTACAATGAGCAGTTCTTC | TRBD1 | TRBJ2-1 | TRBV5-6 | -
CASRRGQTNTEAFF | TGTGCCAGCAGGCGCGGACAGACGAACACTGAAGCTTTCTTT | - | TRBJ1-1 | TRBV11-2 | -
CASSQHPGGGANVLTF | TGTGCCAGCAGCCAGCACCCGGGGGGTGGGGCCAACGTCCTGACTTTC | TRBD2 | TRBJ2-6 | TRBV3-1/TRBV3-2 | -
CASSEARSMGYTF | TGTGCCAGCAGTGAAGCGCGGTCTATGGGCTACACCTTC | - | TRBJ1-2 | TRBV2 | -
CASRRSLRSYEQYF | TGTGCCAGCAGGAGGTCACTCCGCTCCTACGAGCAGTACTTC | - | TRBJ2-7 | TRBV2 | -
CASSPGSNEQYF | TGTGCCAGCAGCCCGGGGAGCAACGAGCAGTACTTC | - | TRBJ2-7 | TRBV21-1 | -
CASSPTGTQGNEQFF | TGTGCCAGCAGCCCGACAGGGACCCAGGGTAATGAGCAGTTCTTC | TRBD1 | TRBJ2-1 | TRBV5-5 | -
CASSLDRGSYEQYF | TGTGCCAGCAGCTTAGACAGGGGAAGCTACGAGCAGTACTTC | - | TRBJ2-7 | TRBV11-2 | -
CASSEGGGRMNTEAFF | TGTGCCAGCAGTGAAGGGGGGGGCCGTATGAACACTGAAGCTTTCTTT | - | TRBJ1-1 | TRBV2 | -
CATSRDGRNTEAFF | TGTGCCACCAGCAGAGACGGTAGGAACACTGAAGCTTTCTTT | - | TRBJ1-1 | TRBV15 | few
CASSLAHPGVDYGYTF | TGTGCCAGCAGCTTGGCTCATCCAGGGGTCGACTATGGCTACACCTTC | - | TRBJ1-2 | TRBV5-4 | -
CASSRQTGNWYTF | TGTGCCAGCAGCCGTCAGACAGGGAACTGGTACACCTTC | TRBD1 | TRBJ1-2 | TRBV3-1/TRBV3-2 | few
CASSLWAPTNEKLFF | TGTGCCAGCAGCTTATGGGCCCCAACTAATGAAAAACTGTTTTTT | - | TRBJ1-4 | TRBV7-2 | -
CASSLLGDFVTEAFF | TGCGCCAGCAGCTTGTTAGGGGATTTTGTCACTGAAGCTTTCTTT | - | TRBJ1-1 | TRBV5-1 | -
CATGDRGRTDTQYF | TGTGCTACAGGGGACAGGGGGCGCACGGATACGCAGTATTTT | TRBD1 | TRBJ2-3 | TRBV3-1/TRBV3-2 | -
CASSTGGETQYF | TGTGCCAGCAGTACAGGGGGAGAGACCCAGTACTTC | TRBD1 | TRBJ2-5 | TRBV6-2/TRBV6-3 | -
CASSIYRGNYGYTF | TGTGCCAGTAGTATCTACAGGGGAAACTATGGCTACACCTTC | TRBD1 | TRBJ1-2 | TRBV19 | once
CASSVVEGGYGYTF | TGTGCCAGCAGCGTAGTCGAGGGCGGGTATGGCTACACCTTC | - | TRBJ1-2 | TRBV9 | -
CASSGTGTSEAFF | TGTGCCAGCAGCGGGACAGGGACCTCTGAAGCTTTCTTT | TRBD1 | TRBJ1-1 | TRBV9 | -
CASSQSPRGGNSYNEQFF | TGTGCCAGCAGCCAAAGCCCCCGGGGGGGGAACTCCTACAATGAGCAGTTCTTC | TRBD2 | TRBJ2-1 | TRBV14 | -
CASSLRSTVPDYGYTF | TGTGCCAGCAGCTTAAGGTCGACAGTCCCGGACTATGGCTACACCTTC | - | TRBJ1-2 | TRBV11-1 | once
CASSLGTGTGYTF | TGTGCCAGCAGTTTAGGGACAGGGACCGGCTACACCTTC | TRBD1 | TRBJ1-2 | TRBV12-3/TRBV12-4 | -
CASSVAGRRDYNEQFF | TGTGCCAGCAGCGTAGCTGGGCGTCGGGACTACAATGAGCAGTTCTTC | - | TRBJ2-1 | TRBV9 | -
CASSYLQGDYGYTF | TGTGCCAGCAGTTACCTCCAGGGCGACTATGGCTACACCTTC | - | TRBJ1-2 | TRBV6-5 | -
CASSRRGGARNTEAFF | TGTGCCAGCAGCAGGAGGGGGGGGGCTAGGAACACTGAAGCTTTCTTT | - | TRBJ1-1 | TRBV3-1/TRBV3-2 | -